Below, one T cell receptor beta chain is given with its context. Its antigen is still unknown. This entry is derived from a study of cytomegalovirus exposure and HLA in healthy donors. Regarding the study as a whole: As was reported, the classifier diagnosed cytomegalovirus status with high specificity and sensitivity.

PCR was performed using 60 Vbeta and 13 Jbeta primers. Clones were sequenced by immunoSEQ multiplex PCR, and TCRdb holds only the in-frame ones, with some missing. The sample includes some 120,000 clones, around a tenth seen only once; the top ten take over 2.5%. This CDR3 region has 17 residues. Germline V lookup: CDR1 MNHEY, CDR2 SMNVEV (reference sequence). V gave up 8 bases and J gave up 4 bases, with 26 bases separating them. The V call is TRBV27, the J call TRBJ1-1; D may be TRBD1 (6 bases). This sequence was found in a man aged 25-40 years in good health and CMV-seronegative. Sequencing input: PBMCs. CDR3 amino acids: CASLPWARRGAGTEAFF. Written as DNA, the CDR3 is TGTGCCAGCCTACCTTGGGCCCGGCGGGGGGCGGGCACTGAAGCTTTCTTT.